The entry that follows covers one TCR beta chain sequence. This record comes from a study of blood T cell repertoires in COVID-19. The overall study: Sites across the United States, Italy and Spain contributed samples from acute and convalescent COVID-19.

Clones were read by immunoSEQ multiplex PCR, and TCRdb kept only the in-frame ones, dropping some. This sample has 80,000 or so clones, with around 84% found just once. This CDR3 contains 13 residues. Trimming took 4 bases from V and 7 from J, leaving 13 bases between them. The germline V gene encodes CDR1 MDHEN and CDR2 SYDVKM. It was during active infection that Seattle patients were enrolled and then longitudinally followed. Sequencing input: peripheral blood. The chain is built from TRBV28 and TRBJ1-2; no definite D call. The origin of this receptor is a man in his fifties or sixties with COVID-19, enrolled during active disease. The CDR3 region is CASSSMTMSGYTF. The CDR3 region has the DNA TGTGCCAGCAGTTCAATGACTATGAGTGGCTACACCTTC.